The 27 T cell receptor beta chains below come from one sample, sequenced in a study of metastatic and nonmetastatic thyroid tumors. All patients were treatment-naive before thyroid surgery. TCRdb re-called clones from the PCR reads using MiXCR. In the table there are approximately 30,000 clones, roughly 18% of which are singletons. The specimen was blood. The receptors originated from a female donor with papillary thyroid cancer or a benign thyroid nodule (not recorded which). Some clones in this sample may be carry-over from other donors' samples.

There are many counts of this clone. V usage is TRBV11-2 and J usage is TRBJ2-4; D possibly corresponds to TRBD1 (5 bases). Trimming removed 5 bases at V and 7 bases at J, with 21 bases between. The V gene's germline CDR1 is SGHAT and CDR2 FQNNGV. CDR3 length: 16 amino acids. CDR3: CASSLQGGLGSNIQYF. In DNA, the CDR3 is TGTGCCAGCAGCCTCCAGGGTGGTCTAGGCTCGAACATTCAGTACTTC.

This clone was seen at least ten times. This chain links TRBV27 with TRBJ1-6; tentatively, D is TRBD1 (6 bases). Trimming pared 1 base from V and 5 bases from J, leaving 9 bases between. CDR1 MNHEY and CDR2 SMNVEV come from the germline V gene (reference sequence). This CDR3 has 15 residues. CDR3 DNA sequence: TGTGCCAGCAGTTTATTAGGACAGAATAATTCACCCCTCCACTTT. The encoded protein is CASSLLGQNNSPLHF.

About this clone itself: This CDR3 fails to terminate in the conserved phenylalanine or tryptophan, so it likely reflects a read error. The DNA is left out, because the CDR3 cannot be placed on it with certainty; the CDR3 is given as TCRdb lists it. This chain links TRBV2 with TRBJ2-7; TRBD2 reflects the table's D call only, with no check against the DNA. Germline V lookup: CDR1 SNHLY, CDR2 FYNNEI. The CDR3 is 8 residues long, counting both termini. The CDR3: CASSQIAG.

This clone was found many times. The rearrangement uses TRBV11-2 and TRBJ1-1, with 7 bases lining up with TRBD1. The germline gives CDR1 SGHAT, CDR2 FQNNGV. Trimming at V came to 0 bases and at J to 2 bases, leaving 6 bases not matched to a gene. The CDR3 runs to 16 residues. The CDR3 region has the DNA TGTGCCAGCAGCTTAGACGGGACAGCCATTAACACTGAAGCTTTCTTT. Its protein product is CASSLDGTAINTEAFF.

The chain combines TRBV19 with TRBJ1-6, with D unclear. Trimming removed 7 bases at V and 5 bases at J, with 6 bases between. Per germline, CDR1 LNHDA and CDR2 SQIVND (reference sequence). The CDR3 consists of 12 residues. CDR3 in DNA: TGTGCCAGTACCAGGAATAATTCACCCCTCCACTTT. Amino acid sequence: CASTRNNSPLHF.

Only a few counts were recorded for this clone. The sample has other DNA sequences that encode this CDR3 too. The rearrangement uses TRBV6-1 and TRBJ2-7; TRBD1 matches at 7 bases. With V trimmed by 1 base and J by 0 bases, 0 bases remained unmatched. Per the germline V gene, CDR1 is MNHNS and CDR2 is SASEGT. The CDR3 is 14 amino acids. The CDR3, as DNA: TGTGCCAGCAGTGAAGGGGACAGCTCCTACGAGCAGTACTTC. Translated: CASSEGDSSYEQYF.

This clone occurred a few times. One end of the junction varies from germline; a read error may be responsible. The rearrangement joins TRBV27 to TRBJ2-6; D is possibly TRBD1 (5 bases). The length of the CDR3 is 13 residues. In germline, CDR1 is MNHEY, CDR2 SMNVEV (reference sequence). The CDR3 DNA is TGTGCCAGCAGTGGAGCTGGGGCCAACGTCCTTACTTTC. Protein product: CASSGAGANVLTF.

Notes on this clone: This clone may be a read error of a much larger clone one base away. The chain recombines TRBV19 with TRBJ1-5; D perhaps matches TRBD1 (5 bases). Per germline, CDR1 LNHDA and CDR2 SQIVND (reference sequence). The CDR3 contains 14 residues. DNA of the CDR3: TGTGCCGGTAGTGAGGGGTCTGAGTTTCAGCCCCAGCATTTT. Its translation is CAGSEGSEFQPQHF.

The chain recombines TRBV20-1 with TRBJ1-2; TRBD1 might be the D (6 bases). The CDR3 covers 14 residues. CDR1 is DFQATT and CDR2 is SNEGSKA in the germline V gene (reference sequence). The V and J ends lost 2 bases and 4 bases respectively, with 14 bases between them. CDR3 sequence: CSARRGADFYGYTF. The CDR3 DNA is TGCAGTGCTAGAAGGGGGGCCGATTTCTATGGCTACACCTTC.

This clone was seen at least ten times. The rearrangement uses TRBV12-3 or TRBV12-4 and TRBJ1-3; 8 bases align to TRBD1. V gave up 6 bases and J gave up 2 bases; unmatched junction bases: 3. The CDR3 covers 14 residues. CDR3 region: CASSVTGAGNTIYF. As DNA, the CDR3 is TGTGCCAGCAGCGTGACAGGGGCTGGAAACACCATATATTTT.

This clone has a count of ten or more. The V gene is TRBV29-1, the J gene TRBJ2-7, with TRBD2 identical over 9 bases. This CDR3 is built from 13 residues. The trim removed 5 bases at V and 4 bases at J, leaving 6 bases unmatched. Germline V CDR1 and CDR2: SQVTM, ANQGSEA. The CDR3 DNA reads as TGCAGCGTTAGACTAGCGGAGCGGTACGAGCAGTACTTC. Translated, it gives CSVRLAERYEQYF.

This clone was picked up many times. V usage is TRBV6-1 and J usage is TRBJ1-4; D is ambiguous. Germline CDR1 MNHNS, CDR2 SASEGT. Trimming took 2 bases from V and 1 from J, leaving 11 bases between them. The CDR3 contains 16 residues. In DNA form, the CDR3 reads TGTGCCAGCAGTGAACGGGAGGGTTTAACTAATGAAAAACTGTTTTTT. It codes for CASSEREGLTNEKLFF.

By share, this clone ranks as medium-sized. This chain's CDR3 is CSARDLGGGTYEQYF. The CDR3 DNA follows: TGCAGTGCTAGAGATCTGGGGGGGGGCACCTACGAGCAGTACTTC. The chain has TRBV20-1 and TRBJ2-7; D may be TRBD2 (7 bases). This CDR3 comprises 15 residues. The V end lost 0 bases, the J end lost 2 bases, and 14 bases lay between the germline ends. The V gene's germline CDR1 is DFQATT and CDR2 SNEGSKA (reference sequence).

In this sample, this clone is medium-sized. This chain connects TRBV6-1 to TRBJ2-7; 14 positions match TRBD2. CDR3 length equals 16 residues. Trimming cost V 6 bases and J 4 bases; bases outside gene matches: 8. The germline CDR1 and CDR2 sequences are MNHNS and SASEGT. The chain's CDR3 is CASSDLRLAGGYEQYF. DNA for the CDR3: TGTGCCAGCAGCGACCTTCGACTAGCGGGAGGGTACGAGCAGTACTTC.

This clone was observed a handful of times. This clone may be a read error of a much larger clone one base away. The rearrangement links TRBV20-1 to TRBJ2-3; 9 positions agree with TRBD1. The CDR3 covers 15 residues. CDR1 and CDR2 (germline): DFQATT, SNEGSKA (reference sequence). This chain's CDR3 is CSANAPGQGPDAQYF. Here the CDR3 DNA reads TGCAGTGCTAACGCACCGGGACAGGGCCCAGATGCGCAGTATTTT.

This clone came up many times. V and J are TRBV20-1 and TRBJ1-2, with D possibly TRBD1 on 5 matching bases. The germline V gene encodes CDR1 DFQATT and CDR2 SNEGSKA (reference sequence). The CDR3 has 13 amino acids. V was pared by 3 bases and J by 4 bases, with 12 bases between. This chain's CDR3 is CSARAREGYGYTF. DNA of the CDR3: TGCAGTGCTAGGGCCAGGGAGGGCTATGGCTACACCTTC.

Regarding this clone: A junction end diverges from the germline sequence, so it may reflect a read error. This chain connects TRBV6-2 or TRBV6-3 to TRBJ2-6; D gene uncertain. The CDR3 contains 17 residues. Looked up from germline, CDR1 is MNHEY and CDR2 is SVGEGT. The CDR3 reads CASSYSLSNSWSNILTF. CDR3 DNA sequence: TGTGCCAGCAGTTACTCATTAAGTAACTCTTGGTCCAACATCCTGACTTTC.

This clone has a count of ten or more. The J gene is TRBJ2-7, the V gene TRBV3-1; maybe TRBD2 (6 bases). This CDR3 has 15 residues. In germline, CDR1 is LGHDT, CDR2 YNNKEL (reference sequence). Trimming took 1 base from V and 0 from J, leaving 10 bases between them. The chain's CDR3 is CASSQGGLISYEQYF. The CDR3 nucleotides read TGTGCCAGCAGCCAAGGGGGACTGATCTCCTACGAGCAGTACTTC.

About this clone: One end of the junction fails to match germline, which may point to a read error. The chain links TRBV7-6 to TRBJ2-1; TRBD2 is a possible D gene (5 bases). The germline V gene has CDR1 SGHVS and CDR2 FNYEAQ. This CDR3 has 14 residues. The DNA of the CDR3 is TGTGCCAGCAACTTATTCCGGGGTGTCAATGAGCAGTTTTTC. Protein sequence: CASNLFRGVNEQFF.

At least ten counts were recorded for this clone. A read error may produce the germline difference seen at one junction end. The V call is TRBV19, the J call TRBJ2-2, with D perhaps being TRBD1 or TRBD2 (5 bases each). Germline V CDR1 and CDR2: LNHDA, SQIVND (reference sequence). The CDR3 length is 17 residues. The CDR3 coding sequence is TGTGTCAGTATACCTGGGGCCTACGGGGTGGGCACCGGGGAGCTGTTTTTT. Translating gives CVSIPGAYGVGTGELFF.

The rearrangement joins TRBV5-5 to TRBJ1-6, with D hard to call. The CDR3 length is 12 residues. Deletions cut 1 base from V and 10 bases from J, with 6 bases between. The germline CDR1 and CDR2 sequences are SGHKS and YYEKEE (reference sequence). The CDR3 sequence is CASSLLSSPLHF. As DNA, the CDR3 is TGTGCCAGCAGCTTGTTGTCCTCACCCCTCCACTTT.

The chain employs TRBV11-2 and TRBJ2-1, with 9 bases matching TRBD2. This CDR3 is 16 amino acids long. Trimming removed 4 bases from V and 4 bases from J; junction bases left unmatched: 8. Germline assignment: CDR1 SGHAT and CDR2 FQNNGV. The CDR3 loop is CASSSRLAALYNEQFF. The CDR3 DNA follows: TGTGCCAGCAGCTCACGACTAGCGGCCTTATACAATGAGCAGTTCTTC.

Remarks on this clone: Germline is not matched at one junction end, which may reflect a read error. The V call is TRBV5-1, the J call TRBJ2-5; D may be TRBD2 (5 bases). The CDR3 is 14 amino acids. Germline CDR1 reads SGHRS; CDR2 reads YFSETQ. This CDR3 is CASSLNSVIETEYF. The CDR3 coding sequence is TGCGCCAGCAGCCTGAATAGCGTGATCGAGACCGAGTACTTC.

Many counts were recorded for this clone. The rearrangement joins TRBV24-1 to TRBJ2-3; no reliable D call. The CDR3 has 13 residues. The germline CDR1 and CDR2 sequences are KGHDR and SFDVKD. The V end lost 3 bases, the J end lost 0 bases, and 3 bases lay between the germline ends. CDR3 sequence: CATSDPSTDTQYF. The DNA of the CDR3 is TGTGCCACCAGTGATCCGAGCACAGATACGCAGTATTTT.

The chain uses TRBV11-2 and TRBJ2-7; no reliable D call. With 5 bases removed from V and 8 bases from J, the gap between germline ends came to 13 bases. The germline V gene encodes CDR1 SGHAT and CDR2 FQNNGV. CDR3 length equals 12 residues. In DNA, the CDR3 is TGTGCCAGCAGCCTCGTCGGTGCCCAGCAGTACTTC. Translating gives CASSLVGAQQYF. Based on the CDR3 plus reference TRBV11-2 and TRBJ2-7, the full variable domain is EAGVAQSPRYKIIEKRQSVAFWCNPISGHATLYWYQQILGQGPKLLIQFQNNGVVDDSQLPKDRFSAERLKGVDSTLKIQPAKLEDSAVYLCASSLVGAQQYFGPGTRLTVT.

With regard to this clone: The junction does not match germline at one end; this may be a read error. The rearrangement uses TRBV5-1 and TRBJ1-1; D is unclear. CDR1 SGHRS and CDR2 YFSETQ come from the germline V gene. The CDR3 consists of 12 residues. CDR3 loop: CASSLGCTEALF. The CDR3 DNA reads as TGCGCCAGCAGCTTAGGATGTACTGAAGCTTTGTTT. Looking up the rest from reference TRBV5-1 and TRBJ1-1 gives the full variable domain: KAGVTQTPRYLIKTRGQQVTLSCSPISGHRSVSWYQQTPGQGLQFLFEYFSETQRNKGNFPGRFSGRQFSNSRSEMNVSTLELGDSALYLCASSLGCTEALFGQGTRLTVV.

This clone was seen at least ten times. The chain links TRBV11-1 to TRBJ1-2, with 7 bases fitting TRBD1. Per germline, CDR1 SGHAT and CDR2 FQDESV (reference sequence). This CDR3 comprises 17 residues. Unmatched junction bases numbered 18, after V lost 5 bases and J lost 6 bases. Written as DNA, the CDR3 is TGTGCCAGCAGCCCGGCGGATAGGGGGCGCCTACCGCATGGCTACACCTTC. This sequence encodes CASSPADRGRLPHGYTF. The complete variable domain, with remaining parts taken from reference TRBV11-1 and TRBJ1-2, reads EAEVAQSPRYKITEKSQAVAFWCDPISGHATLYWYRQILGQGPELLVQFQDESVVDDSQLPKDRFSAERLKGVDSTLKIQPAELGDSAMYLCASSPADRGRLPHGYTFGSGTRLTVV.